This TCR beta chain was documented in a study of Graves' ophthalmopathy and Graves' hyperthyroidism. The sequenced template was RNA, covering the TCR beta CDR3 region. HTBI-primed first-round RT-PCR preceded second-round multiplex PCR. TCRdb used MiXCR to reprocess the multiplex PCR reads, holding one entry per CDR3 protein. The data contain about 390,000 distinct CDR3 sequences, 15% to 19% of them singletons. This clonotype has ten or more counts. Trimming took 2 bases from V and 8 from J, leaving 12 bases between them. In germline, CDR1 is SGHAT, CDR2 FQNNGV. This CDR3 has 13 residues. This TCR was sampled from a woman aged 18 to 35 with stable Graves' hyperthyroidism. The specimen sequenced was peripheral blood. The chain carries TRBV11-2 and TRBJ1-1; D might be TRBD1 (5 bases). The CDR3 region is CASSLMGELEAFF. The CDR3 DNA is TGTGCCAGCAGCTTAATGGGGGAACTGGAAGCTTTCTTT. The entire variable domain, with the rest obtained from reference TRBV11-2 and TRBJ1-1, is as follows: EAGVAQSPRYKIIEKRQSVAFWCNPISGHATLYWYQQILGQGPKLLIQFQNNGVVDDSQLPKDRFSAERLKGVDSTLKIQPAKLEDSAVYLCASSLMGELEAFFGQGTRLTVV.